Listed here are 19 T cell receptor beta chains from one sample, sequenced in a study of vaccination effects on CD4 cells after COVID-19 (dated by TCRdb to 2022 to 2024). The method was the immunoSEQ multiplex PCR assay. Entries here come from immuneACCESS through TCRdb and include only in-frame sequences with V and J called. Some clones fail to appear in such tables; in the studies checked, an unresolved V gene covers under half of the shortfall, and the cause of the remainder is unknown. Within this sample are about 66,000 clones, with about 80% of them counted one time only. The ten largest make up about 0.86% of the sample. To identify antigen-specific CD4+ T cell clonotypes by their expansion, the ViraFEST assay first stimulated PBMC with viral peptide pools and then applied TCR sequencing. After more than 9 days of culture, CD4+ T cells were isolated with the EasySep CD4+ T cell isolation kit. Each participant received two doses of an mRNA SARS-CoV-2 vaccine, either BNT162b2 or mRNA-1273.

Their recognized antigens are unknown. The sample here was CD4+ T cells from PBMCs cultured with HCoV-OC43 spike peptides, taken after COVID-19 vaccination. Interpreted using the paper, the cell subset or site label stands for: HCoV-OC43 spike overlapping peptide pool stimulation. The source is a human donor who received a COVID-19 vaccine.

CDR3: CASSPQGAGEQYV. The CDR3 region has the DNA TGTGCCAGCTCACCACAGGGGGCGGGGGAGCAGTACGTC. The chain carries TRBV18 and TRBJ2-7, with D tentatively TRBD1 (7 bases). Trimming cost V 1 base and J 7 bases, with 11 bases left between them. The germline CDR1 and CDR2 sequences are KGHSH and LQKENI. The CDR3 is 13 residues long.

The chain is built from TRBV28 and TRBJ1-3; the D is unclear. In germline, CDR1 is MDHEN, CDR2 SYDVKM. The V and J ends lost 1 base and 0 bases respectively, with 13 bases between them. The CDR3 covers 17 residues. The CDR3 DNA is TGTGCCAGCAGTTTATCTCTCCGCTATAGCTCTGGAAACACCATATATTTT. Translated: CASSLSLRYSSGNTIYF.

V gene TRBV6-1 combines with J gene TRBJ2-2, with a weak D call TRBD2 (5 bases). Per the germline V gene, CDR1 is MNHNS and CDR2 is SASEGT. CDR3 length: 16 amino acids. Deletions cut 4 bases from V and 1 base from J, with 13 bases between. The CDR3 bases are TGTGCCAGCAGTGGACTAATTGTAGAGAACACCGGGGAGCTGTTTTTT. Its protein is CASSGLIVENTGELFF.

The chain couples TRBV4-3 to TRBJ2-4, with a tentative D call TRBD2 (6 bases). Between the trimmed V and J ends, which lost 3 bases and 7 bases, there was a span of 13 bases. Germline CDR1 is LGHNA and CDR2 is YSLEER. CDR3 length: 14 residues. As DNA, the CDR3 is TGCGCCAGCAGCCAGGAAAAGGGGAGGAACATTCAGTACTTC. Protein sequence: CASSQEKGRNIQYF.

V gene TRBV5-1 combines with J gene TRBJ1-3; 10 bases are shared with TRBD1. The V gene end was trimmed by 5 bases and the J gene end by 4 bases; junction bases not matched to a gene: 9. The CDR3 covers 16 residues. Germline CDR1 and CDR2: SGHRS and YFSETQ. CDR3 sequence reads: CASRYGGQGVGNTIYF. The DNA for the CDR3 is TGCGCCAGCAGATACGGCGGACAGGGGGTAGGAAACACCATATATTTT.

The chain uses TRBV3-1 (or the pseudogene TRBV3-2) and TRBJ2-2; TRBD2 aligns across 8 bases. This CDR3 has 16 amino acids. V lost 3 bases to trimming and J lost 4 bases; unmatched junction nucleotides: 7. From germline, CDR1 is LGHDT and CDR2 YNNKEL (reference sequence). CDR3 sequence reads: CASSQVAGPSTGELFF. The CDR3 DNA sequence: TGTGCCAGCAGCCAGGTAGCGGGGCCGAGCACCGGGGAGCTGTTTTTT.

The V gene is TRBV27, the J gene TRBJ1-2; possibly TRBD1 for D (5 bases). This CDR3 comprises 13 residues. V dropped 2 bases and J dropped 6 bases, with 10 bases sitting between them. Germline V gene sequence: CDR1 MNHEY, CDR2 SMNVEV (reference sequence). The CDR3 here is CASSLRGSNGYTF. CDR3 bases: TGTGCCAGCAGTTTAAGGGGATCGAATGGCTACACCTTC.

CDR3 region: CAISAQGAGANVLTF. The CDR3 DNA reads as TGTGCCATCAGTGCCCAGGGGGCTGGGGCCAACGTCCTGACTTTC. J is TRBJ2-6 and V is TRBV10-3, with 7 bases identical to TRBD1. This CDR3 is built from 15 residues. The V segment lost 4 bases and the J segment 2 bases; nucleotides outside the gene matches: 2. CDR1 and CDR2 (germline): ENHRY, SYGVKD.

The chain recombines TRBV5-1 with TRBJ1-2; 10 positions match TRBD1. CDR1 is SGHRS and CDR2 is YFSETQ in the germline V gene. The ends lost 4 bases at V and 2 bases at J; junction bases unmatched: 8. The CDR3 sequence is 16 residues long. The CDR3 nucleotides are TGCGCCAGCAGCCAAAGACAGGGGGCAGAGAACTATGGCTACACCTTC. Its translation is CASSQRQGAENYGYTF.

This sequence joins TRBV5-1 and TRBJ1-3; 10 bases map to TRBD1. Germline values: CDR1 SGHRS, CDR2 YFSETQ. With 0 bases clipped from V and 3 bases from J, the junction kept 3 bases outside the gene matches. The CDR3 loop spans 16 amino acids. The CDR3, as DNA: TGCGCCAGCAGCTTGGGACAGGGGGCGATTGGAAACACCATATATTTT. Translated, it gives CASSLGQGAIGNTIYF.

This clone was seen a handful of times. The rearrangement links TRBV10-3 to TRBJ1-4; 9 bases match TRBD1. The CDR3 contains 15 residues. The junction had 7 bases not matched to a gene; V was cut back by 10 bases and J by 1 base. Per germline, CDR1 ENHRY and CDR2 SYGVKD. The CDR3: CATRTGEGTNEKLFF. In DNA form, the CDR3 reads TGTGCCACAAGGACAGGGGAGGGAACTAATGAAAAACTGTTTTTT.

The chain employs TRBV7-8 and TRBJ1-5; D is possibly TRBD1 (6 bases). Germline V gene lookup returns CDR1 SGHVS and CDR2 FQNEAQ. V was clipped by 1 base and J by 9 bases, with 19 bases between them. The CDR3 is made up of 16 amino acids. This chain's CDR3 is CASSLESYRAQRPQHF. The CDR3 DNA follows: TGTGCCAGCAGCTTAGAGAGTTACAGGGCGCAAAGGCCCCAGCATTTT.

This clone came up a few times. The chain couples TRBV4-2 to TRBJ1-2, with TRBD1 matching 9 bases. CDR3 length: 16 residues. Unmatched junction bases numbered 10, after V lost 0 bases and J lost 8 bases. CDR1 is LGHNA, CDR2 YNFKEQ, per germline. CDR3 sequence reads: CASSQDLTGGAWGYTF. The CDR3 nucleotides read TGTGCCAGCAGCCAAGATCTGACAGGGGGTGCTTGGGGCTACACCTTC.

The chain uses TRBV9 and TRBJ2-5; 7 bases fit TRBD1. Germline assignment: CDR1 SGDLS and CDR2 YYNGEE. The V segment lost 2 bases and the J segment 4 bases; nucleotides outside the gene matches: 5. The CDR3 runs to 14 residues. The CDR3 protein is CASSVFSGGETQYF. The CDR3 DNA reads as TGTGCCAGCAGCGTTTTTTCAGGGGGAGAGACCCAGTACTTC.

CDR3 bases: TGTGCCAGCAGCTTAAAGGCGGGGGGGCCGGGCGGGGAGCTGTTTTTT. Its translation is CASSLKAGGPGGELFF. V is TRBV7-8 and J is TRBJ2-2; TRBD2 agrees at 9 bases. Per the germline V gene, CDR1 is SGHVS and CDR2 is FQNEAQ. CDR3 size: 16 residues. V was clipped by 2 bases and J by 7 bases; unmatched bases: 8.

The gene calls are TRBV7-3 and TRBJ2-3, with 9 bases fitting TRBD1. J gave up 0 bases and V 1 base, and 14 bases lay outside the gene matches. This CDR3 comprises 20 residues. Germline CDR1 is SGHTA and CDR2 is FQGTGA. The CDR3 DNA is TGTGCCAGCAGCTTAAGCCGCACCGGGACAGGGCTCACTAGCACAGATACGCAGTATTTT. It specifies CASSLSRTGTGLTSTDTQYF.

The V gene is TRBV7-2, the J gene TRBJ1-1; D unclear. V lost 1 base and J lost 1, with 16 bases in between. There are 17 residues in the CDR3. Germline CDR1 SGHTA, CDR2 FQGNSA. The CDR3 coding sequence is TGTGCCAGCAGCTTAGGTTTTGGTGGAGGCGGGAACACTGAAGCTTTCTTT. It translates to CASSLGFGGGGNTEAFF.

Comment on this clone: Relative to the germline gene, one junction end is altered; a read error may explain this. The CDR3 loop reads CASSLDLAGGPDGVF. The DNA of the CDR3 is TGCGCCAGCAGCTTGGATCTAGCGGGGGGCCCGGATGGTGTCTTC. The chain uses TRBV5-1 and TRBJ2-1; TRBD2 matches 11 bases. Germline V gene sequence: CDR1 SGHRS, CDR2 YFSETQ. The CDR3 extends over 15 amino acids.

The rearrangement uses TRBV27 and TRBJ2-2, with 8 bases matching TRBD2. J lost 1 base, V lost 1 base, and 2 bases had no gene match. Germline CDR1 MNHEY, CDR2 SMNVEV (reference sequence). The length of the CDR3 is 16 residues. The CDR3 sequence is CASSLFGGVNTGELFF. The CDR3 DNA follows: TGTGCCAGCAGTTTATTCGGGGGGGTGAACACCGGGGAGCTGTTTTTT.